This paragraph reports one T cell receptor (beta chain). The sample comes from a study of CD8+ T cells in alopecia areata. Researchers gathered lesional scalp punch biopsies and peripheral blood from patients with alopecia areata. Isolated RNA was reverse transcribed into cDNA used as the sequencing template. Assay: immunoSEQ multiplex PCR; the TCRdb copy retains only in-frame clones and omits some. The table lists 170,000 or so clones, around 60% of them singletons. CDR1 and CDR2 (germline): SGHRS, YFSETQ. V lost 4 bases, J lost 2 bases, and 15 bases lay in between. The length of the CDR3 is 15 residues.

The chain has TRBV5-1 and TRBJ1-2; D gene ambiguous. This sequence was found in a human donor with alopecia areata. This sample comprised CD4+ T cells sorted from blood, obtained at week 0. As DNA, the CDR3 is TGCGCCAGCAGCCTGGGCGCAACTCCAAACTATGGCTACACCTTC. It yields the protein CASSLGATPNYGYTF.